This T cell receptor beta chain comes out of a study of blood T cells in healthy people across ages. This CDR3 has 13 amino acids. Germline V lookup: CDR1 ENHRY, CDR2 SYGVKD. Trimming at V came to 7 bases and at J to 3 bases, leaving 4 bases not matched to a gene. Next came a second PCR, run for about 7 to 12 cycles, which used a sample-barcoded 5' primer along with a J-beta primer mix. TCRdb redid the calling of the 5' RACE reads with MiXCR, one entry per CDR3 protein. The table shows hundreds of thousands of distinct CDR3 sequences, with around three fifths occurring only once. The receptor's source is a man in his sixties in good health. The rearrangement uses TRBV10-3 and TRBJ2-7, with 9 bases that match TRBD1. Sequencing was done on a sample of blood. CDR3 region: CAIKPGQGYEQYF. The CDR3 DNA is TGTGCCATCAAACCGGGACAGGGCTACGAGCAGTACTTC.